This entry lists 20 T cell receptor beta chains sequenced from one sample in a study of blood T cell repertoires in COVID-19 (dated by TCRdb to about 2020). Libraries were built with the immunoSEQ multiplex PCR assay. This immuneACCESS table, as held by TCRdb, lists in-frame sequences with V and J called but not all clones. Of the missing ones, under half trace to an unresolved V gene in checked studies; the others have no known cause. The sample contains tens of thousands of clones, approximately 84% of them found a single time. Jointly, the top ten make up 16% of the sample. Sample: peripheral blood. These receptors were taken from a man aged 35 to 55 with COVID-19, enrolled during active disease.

The CDR3 region is CASSLTGVAGELFF. For the CDR3, the DNA is TGTGCCAGCAGTCTAACAGGGGTGGCCGGGGAGCTGTTTTTT. V is TRBV6-2 or TRBV6-3 and J is TRBJ2-2; 7 bases fit TRBD1. The V gene's germline CDR1 is MNHEY and CDR2 SVGEGT. The CDR3 is 14 amino acids. Losses at the gene ends were 5 bases for V and 6 bases for J; bases not matched to a gene: 6.

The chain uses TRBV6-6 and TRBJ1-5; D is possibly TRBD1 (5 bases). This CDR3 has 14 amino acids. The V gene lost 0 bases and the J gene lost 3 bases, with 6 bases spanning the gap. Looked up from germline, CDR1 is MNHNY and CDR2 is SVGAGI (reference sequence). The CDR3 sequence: CASSYSGVNQPQHF. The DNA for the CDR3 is TGTGCCAGCAGTTACTCAGGGGTCAATCAGCCCCAGCATTTT.

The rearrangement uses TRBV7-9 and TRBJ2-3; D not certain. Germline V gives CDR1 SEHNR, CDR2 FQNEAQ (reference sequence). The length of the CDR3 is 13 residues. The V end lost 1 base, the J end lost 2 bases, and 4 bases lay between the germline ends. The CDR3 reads CASSLDITDTQYF. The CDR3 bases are TGTGCCAGCAGCTTAGACATCACAGATACGCAGTATTTT.

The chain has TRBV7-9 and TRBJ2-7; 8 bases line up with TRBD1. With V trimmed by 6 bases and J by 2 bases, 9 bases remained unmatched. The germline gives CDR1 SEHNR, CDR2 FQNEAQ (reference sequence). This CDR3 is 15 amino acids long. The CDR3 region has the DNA TGTGCCAGCAGTCCTCAGGACAGGGTTCCCTACGAGCAGTACTTC. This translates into CASSPQDRVPYEQYF.

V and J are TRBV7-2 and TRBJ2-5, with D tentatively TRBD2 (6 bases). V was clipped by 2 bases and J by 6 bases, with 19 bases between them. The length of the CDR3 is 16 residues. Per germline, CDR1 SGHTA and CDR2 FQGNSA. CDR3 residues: CASSLRTERVSKTQYF. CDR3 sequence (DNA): TGTGCCAGCAGCTTACGGACCGAGCGGGTATCGAAGACCCAGTACTTC.

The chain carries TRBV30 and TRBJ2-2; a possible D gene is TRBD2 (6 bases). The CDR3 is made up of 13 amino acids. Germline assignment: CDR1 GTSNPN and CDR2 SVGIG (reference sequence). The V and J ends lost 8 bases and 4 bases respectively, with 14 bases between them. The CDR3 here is CATGRGSTGELFF. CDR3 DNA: TGTGCCACCGGACGGGGGAGCACCGGGGAGCTGTTTTTT. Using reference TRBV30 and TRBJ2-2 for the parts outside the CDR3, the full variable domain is SQTIHQWPATLVQPVGSPLSLECTVEGTSNPNLYWYRQAAGRGLQLLFYSVGIGQISSEVPQNLSASRPQDRQFILSSKKLLLSDSGFYLCATGRGSTGELFFGEGSRLTVL.

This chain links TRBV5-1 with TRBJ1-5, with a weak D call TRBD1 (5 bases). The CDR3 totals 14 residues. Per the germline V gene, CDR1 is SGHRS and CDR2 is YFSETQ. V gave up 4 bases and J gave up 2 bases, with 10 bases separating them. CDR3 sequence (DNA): TGCGCCAGCAGCCCAGGGTCGGGCAATCAGCCCCAGCATTTT. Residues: CASSPGSGNQPQHF.

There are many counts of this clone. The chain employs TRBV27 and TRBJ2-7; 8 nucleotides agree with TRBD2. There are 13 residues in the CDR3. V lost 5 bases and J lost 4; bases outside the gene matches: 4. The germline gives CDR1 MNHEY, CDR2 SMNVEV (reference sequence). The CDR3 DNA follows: TGTGCCAGCAGTACGACGGGGGGGTACGAGCAGTACTTC. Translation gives CASSTTGGYEQYF.

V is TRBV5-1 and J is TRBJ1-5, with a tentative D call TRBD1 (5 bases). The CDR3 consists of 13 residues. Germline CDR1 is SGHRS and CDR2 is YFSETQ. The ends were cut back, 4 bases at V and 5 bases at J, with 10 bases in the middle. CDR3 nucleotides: TGCGCCAGCAGCCCGGACAATGATCAGCCCCAGCATTTT. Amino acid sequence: CASSPDNDQPQHF.

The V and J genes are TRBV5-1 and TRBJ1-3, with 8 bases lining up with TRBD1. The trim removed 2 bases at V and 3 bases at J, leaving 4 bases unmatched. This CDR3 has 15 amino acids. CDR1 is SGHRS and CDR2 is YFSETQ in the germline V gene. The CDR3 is CASSFDRGDGNTIYF. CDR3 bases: TGCGCCAGCAGCTTCGACAGGGGAGATGGAAACACCATATATTTT.

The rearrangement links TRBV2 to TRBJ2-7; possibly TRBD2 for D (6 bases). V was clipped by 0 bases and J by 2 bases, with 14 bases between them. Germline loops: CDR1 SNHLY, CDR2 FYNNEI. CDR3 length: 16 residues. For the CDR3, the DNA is TGTGCCAGCAGTGAAGCGCAACGGCGGGGCCCCTACGAGCAGTACTTC. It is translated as CASSEAQRRGPYEQYF.

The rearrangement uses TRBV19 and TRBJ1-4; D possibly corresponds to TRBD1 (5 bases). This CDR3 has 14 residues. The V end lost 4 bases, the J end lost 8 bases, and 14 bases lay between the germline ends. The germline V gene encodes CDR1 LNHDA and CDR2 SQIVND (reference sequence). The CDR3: CASSNRQGREKLFF. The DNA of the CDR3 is TGTGCCAGTAGTAACCGGCAGGGAAGGGAAAAACTGTTTTTT.

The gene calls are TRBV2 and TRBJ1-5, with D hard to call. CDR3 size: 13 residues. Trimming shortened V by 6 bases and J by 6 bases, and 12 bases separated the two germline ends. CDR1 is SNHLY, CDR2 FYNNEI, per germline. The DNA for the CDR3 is TGTGCCAGCAGAATCACAGTTGGTCAGCCCCAGCATTTT. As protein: CASRITVGQPQHF.

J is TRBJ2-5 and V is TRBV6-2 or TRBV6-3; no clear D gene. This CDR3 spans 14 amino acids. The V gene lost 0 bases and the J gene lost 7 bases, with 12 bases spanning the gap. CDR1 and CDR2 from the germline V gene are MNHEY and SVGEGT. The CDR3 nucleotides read TGTGCCAGCAGTTACTCTGGCTCCCCTCGGACCCAGTACTTC. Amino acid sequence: CASSYSGSPRTQYF.

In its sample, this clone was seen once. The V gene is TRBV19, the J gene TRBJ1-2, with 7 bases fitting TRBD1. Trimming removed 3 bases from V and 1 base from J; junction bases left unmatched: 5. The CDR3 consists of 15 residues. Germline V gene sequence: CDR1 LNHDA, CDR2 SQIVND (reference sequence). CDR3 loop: CASSITGAINYGYTF. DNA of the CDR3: TGTGCCAGTAGTATTACAGGGGCGATTAACTATGGCTACACCTTC.

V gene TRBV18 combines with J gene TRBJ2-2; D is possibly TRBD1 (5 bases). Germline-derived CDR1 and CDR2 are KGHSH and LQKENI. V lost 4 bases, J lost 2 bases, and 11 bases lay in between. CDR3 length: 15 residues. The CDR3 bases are TGTGCCAGCTCACTTAGCCAGGGTAACACCGGGGAGCTGTTTTTT. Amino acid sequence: CASSLSQGNTGELFF.

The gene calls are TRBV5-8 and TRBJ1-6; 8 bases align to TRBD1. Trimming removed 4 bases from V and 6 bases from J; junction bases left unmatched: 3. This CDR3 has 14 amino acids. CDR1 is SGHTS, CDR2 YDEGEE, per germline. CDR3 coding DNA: TGTGCCAGCAGCGTAGGACAGGGTAATTCACCCCTCCACTTT. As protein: CASSVGQGNSPLHF.

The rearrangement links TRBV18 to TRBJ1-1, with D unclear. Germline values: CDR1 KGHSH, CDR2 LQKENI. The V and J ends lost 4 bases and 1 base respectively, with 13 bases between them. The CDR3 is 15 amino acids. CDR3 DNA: TGTGCCAGCTCACAACGTGGGCCTACGAACACTGAAGCTTTCTTT. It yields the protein CASSQRGPTNTEAFF. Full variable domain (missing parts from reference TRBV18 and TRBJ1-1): NAGVMQNPRHLVRRRGQEARLRCSPMKGHSHVYWYRQLPEEGLKFMVYLQKENIIDESGMPKERFSAEFPKEGPSILRIQQVVRGDSAAYFCASSQRGPTNTEAFFGQGTRLTVV.

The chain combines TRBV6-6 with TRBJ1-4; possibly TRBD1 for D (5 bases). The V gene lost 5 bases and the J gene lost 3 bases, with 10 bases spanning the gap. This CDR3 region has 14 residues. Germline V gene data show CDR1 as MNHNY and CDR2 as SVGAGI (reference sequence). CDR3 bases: TGTGCCAGCAGTATGACAGCCTCTAATGAAAAACTGTTTTTT. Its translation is CASSMTASNEKLFF.

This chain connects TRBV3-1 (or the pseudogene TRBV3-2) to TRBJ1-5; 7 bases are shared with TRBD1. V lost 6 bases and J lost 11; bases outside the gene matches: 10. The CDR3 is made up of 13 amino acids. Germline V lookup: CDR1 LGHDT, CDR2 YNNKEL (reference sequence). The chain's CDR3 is CASSRQGGGSQHF. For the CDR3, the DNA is TGTGCCAGCAGTCGACAGGGAGGAGGGTCCCAGCATTTT.